A single sample gave rise to the 23 T cell receptor beta chains below, sequenced in a study of blood T cell repertoires in COVID-19. The table came from immunoSEQ multiplex PCR; TCRdb's copy has only in-frame clones and leaves some out. The sample consists of approximately 170,000 clones, around 90% of them appearing once. Sequenced: peripheral blood. The receptors here all came from a man in his 60s with acute or convalescent COVID-19.

This chain links TRBV11-1 with TRBJ2-1; D unresolved. Germline loops: CDR1 SGHAT, CDR2 FQDESV (reference sequence). The CDR3 loop spans 14 amino acids. V was pared by 2 bases and J by 6 bases, with 11 bases between. CDR3 protein: CASSLIVVPNEQFF. CDR3 sequence (DNA): TGTGCCAGCAGCTTAATAGTAGTCCCCAATGAGCAGTTCTTC.

V is TRBV2 and J is TRBJ2-2; D call uncertain. V shed 1 base and J shed 1 base, with 4 bases lying between them. Germline CDR1 is SNHLY and CDR2 is FYNNEI. The CDR3 loop spans 14 amino acids. CDR3 bases: TGTGCCAGCAGTGAAGAACAGAACACCGGGGAGCTGTTTTTT. Amino acids: CASSEEQNTGELFF.

The CDR3 coding sequence is TGTGCCAGCAAGAGGGAACCGGCTAATGAAAAACTGTTTTTT. Its translation is CASKREPANEKLFF. V usage is TRBV6-5 and J usage is TRBJ1-4; the D is unclear. CDR3 size: 14 residues. V gave up 7 bases and J gave up 3 bases, with 12 bases separating them. Germline CDR1 MNHEY, CDR2 SVGAGI.

The CDR3 reads CASSYSFNDRLELFF. CDR3 nucleotide sequence: TGTGCCAGCAGTTACTCCTTTAACGACAGGTTGGAGCTGTTTTTT. This chain links TRBV6-5 with TRBJ2-2; tentatively, D is TRBD1 (6 bases). The CDR3 consists of 15 residues. The germline CDR1 and CDR2 sequences are MNHEY and SVGAGI. The ends were cut back, 0 bases at V and 10 bases at J, with 15 bases in the middle.

The gene calls are TRBV24-1 and TRBJ2-2; 7 nucleotides agree with TRBD1. Losses at the gene ends were 1 base for V and 7 bases for J; bases not matched to a gene: 8. The CDR3 spans 16 residues. CDR1 is KGHDR and CDR2 is SFDVKD in the germline V gene. In DNA form, the CDR3 reads TGTGCCACCAGTGATTTTTTGGGACAGACGGGCGGGGAGCTGTTTTTT. Translated, it gives CATSDFLGQTGGELFF.

The chain is built from TRBV7-9 and TRBJ2-6; a weak D match, TRBD1 (5 bases). V lost 5 bases, J lost 0 bases, and 11 bases lay in between. This CDR3 spans 16 amino acids. CDR1 and CDR2 (germline): SEHNR, FQNEAQ (reference sequence). This CDR3 reads CASSRDSLSGANVLTF. CDR3 DNA sequence: TGTGCCAGCAGCCGCGACAGCCTCTCTGGGGCCAACGTCCTGACTTTC.

This sequence joins TRBV25-1 and TRBJ1-2; the D is unclear. CDR1 and CDR2 (germline): MGHDK, SYGVNS. The germline V and J ends were trimmed by 1 base and 3 bases, with 3 bases remaining between them. The CDR3 runs to 12 residues. This CDR3 is CASSESDYGYTF. In nucleotides, the CDR3 is TGTGCCAGCAGTGAATCGGACTATGGCTACACCTTC.

Concerning this clone itself: The DNA is omitted, as the CDR3 cannot be located on it reliably, and the CDR3 follows TCRdb's listing. This chain links TRBV7-9 with TRBJ2-7; TRBD1 is taken as the D call from the table, unchecked against the DNA. Germline V gene sequence: CDR1 SEHNR, CDR2 FQNEAQ (reference sequence). The CDR3 is 14 residues long, counting both termini. CDR3 sequence: CASSPWGQGTIEYF.

The rearrangement joins TRBV30 to TRBJ2-1; TRBD2 matches 11 bases. The J segment lost 5 bases and the V segment lost 0 bases, leaving 3 bases of the junction unmatched. CDR1 GTSNPN and CDR2 SVGIG come from the germline V gene (reference sequence). This CDR3 spans 15 amino acids. The CDR3 sequence is CAWSVGLAGHNEQFF. The CDR3 DNA is TGTGCCTGGAGTGTAGGACTAGCGGGCCACAATGAGCAGTTCTTC.

The chain has TRBV10-2 and TRBJ2-3, with 7 bases aligning to TRBD1. V lost 4 bases and J lost 5; bases outside the gene matches: 3. The CDR3 length is 13 residues. Germline assignment: CDR1 WSHSY and CDR2 SAAADI. The CDR3 nucleotides read TGCGCCAGCAGTGGGAACAGGGGAGATACGCAGTATTTT. As protein: CASSGNRGDTQYF.

Here the CDR3 DNA reads TGCGCCAGCAGTGAACAGGGCAACAATGAGCAGTTCTTC. Translating it yields CASSEQGNNEQFF. The rearrangement uses TRBV10-1 and TRBJ2-1, with D possibly being TRBD1 (6 bases). The length of the CDR3 is 13 residues. The germline gives CDR1 WNHNN, CDR2 SYGVQD (reference sequence). V dropped 3 bases and J dropped 5 bases, with 8 bases sitting between them.

DNA for the CDR3: TGCGCCAGCAGCTCCCCGGACAGAGATACGCAGTATTTT. Its translation: CASSSPDRDTQYF. The genes are TRBV5-1 and TRBJ2-3, with D possibly matching TRBD1 (6 bases). V was clipped by 3 bases and J by 5 bases, with 10 bases between them. Germline V gene data show CDR1 as SGHRS and CDR2 as YFSETQ. The CDR3 is made up of 13 amino acids.

This chain links TRBV12-5 with TRBJ2-1, with a weak D call TRBD1 (6 bases). CDR1 and CDR2 (germline): LGHNT, FRNRAP. V lost 2 bases and J lost 6, with 17 bases in between. The CDR3 covers 16 residues. CDR3 sequence (DNA): TGTGCTAGTGGTTTGTCGCAGGGGTGGGGCTCCAATGAGCAGTTCTTC. It specifies CASGLSQGWGSNEQFF.

This chain links TRBV6-5 with TRBJ1-2; 7 bases line up with TRBD1. Germline values: CDR1 MNHEY, CDR2 SVGAGI. The CDR3 has 13 amino acids. Trimming cost V 6 bases and J 5 bases; bases outside gene matches: 6. The CDR3 reads CASRLTGRYGYTF. CDR3 bases: TGTGCCAGCAGATTGACAGGGAGGTATGGCTACACCTTC.

The V call is TRBV30, the J call TRBJ2-7; a possible D gene is TRBD1 (5 bases). The CDR3 is 14 amino acids. Germline V gene sequence: CDR1 GTSNPN, CDR2 SVGIG (reference sequence). Trimming removed 5 bases from V and 7 bases from J, with 21 bases in between. The CDR3 region is CAWGAAGRIFEQYF. DNA of the CDR3: TGTGCCTGGGGGGCCGCCGGCCGCATCTTTGAGCAGTACTTC.

The chain joins TRBV14 to TRBJ2-5; perhaps TRBD1 as D (7 bases). Trimming removed 0 bases at V and 1 base at J, with 15 bases between. Germline loops: CDR1 SGHDN, CDR2 FVKESK. The CDR3 consists of 17 residues. CDR3 sequence (DNA): TGTGCCAGCAGCCAAGATTGGAGGGGGCCGATCCAAGAGACCCAGTACTTC. This codes for CASSQDWRGPIQETQYF.

A note on this clone: One junction end does not reproduce the germline sequence, and a read error may be involved. The chain uses TRBV2 and TRBJ1-4; the D is unclear. The CDR3 extends over 14 amino acids. CDR1 and CDR2 from the germline V gene are SNHLY and FYNNEI. This CDR3 is CASSEAGSNEKLFF. The DNA for the CDR3 is TGTGCCAGCAGCGAAGCAGGTAGCAATGAAAAACTGTTTTTT.

The chain carries TRBV9 and TRBJ2-1, with D maybe TRBD1 (5 bases). The germline gives CDR1 SGDLS, CDR2 YYNGEE. V lost 0 bases to trimming and J lost 2 bases, with 9 bases between them. CDR3 length: 15 amino acids. CDR3 bases: TGTGCCAGCAGCGTAGTCTCAGGGACCTACAATGAGCAGTTCTTC. The encoded protein is CASSVVSGTYNEQFF.

This chain links TRBV6-5 with TRBJ2-5, with TRBD2 matching 8 bases. The CDR3 consists of 13 residues. The germline CDR1 and CDR2 sequences are MNHEY and SVGAGI. J was trimmed by 3 bases and V by 6 bases; bases with no gene match: 3. The CDR3 here is CASRLLAEETQYF. For the CDR3, the DNA is TGTGCCAGCAGGCTACTAGCGGAAGAGACCCAGTACTTC.

The genes are TRBV21-1 and TRBJ1-2; TRBD1, the table's D call, was not compared with the DNA. TRBV21-1 is described as a pseudogene. CDR3 length equals 14 residues. CDR3 sequence (DNA): TGTGCCACCGCGTATGGACAGGGTGGGGATGGCTACACCTTC. This encodes CATAYGQGGDGYTF.

The V gene is TRBV6-5, the J gene TRBJ1-4; 8 positions match TRBD1. Germline CDR1 and CDR2: MNHEY and SVGAGI. V was pared by 0 bases and J by 10 bases, with 7 bases of the junction left unmatched. The CDR3 length is 15 residues. Here the CDR3 DNA reads TGTGCCAGCAGTTACTCACATGGACAGGGAGGAAAACTGTTTTTT. It specifies CASSYSHGQGGKLFF.

The chain recombines TRBV5-4 with TRBJ1-4; no clear D gene. Per the germline V gene, CDR1 is SGHNT and CDR2 is YYREEE (reference sequence). Trimming left V 0 bases short and J 11 bases short, with 8 bases between. The CDR3 is 12 amino acids. CDR3 region: CASSLDSGKLFF. CDR3 bases: TGTGCCAGCAGCTTGGATAGCGGGAAACTGTTTTTT. The entire variable domain, with the rest obtained from reference TRBV5-4 and TRBJ1-4, is as follows: ETGVTQSPTHLIKTRGQQVTLRCSSQSGHNTVSWYQQALGQGPQFIFQYYREEENGRGNFPPRFSGLQFPNYSSELNVNALELDDSALYLCASSLDSGKLFFGSGTQLSVL.

The J gene is TRBJ1-2, the V gene TRBV12-3 or TRBV12-4, with 8 bases that match TRBD1. After removal of 5 bases from V and 8 bases from J, the junction contained 4 bases not matched to a gene. The length of the CDR3 is 12 residues. The CDR3 DNA follows: TGTGCCAGCAGTCAGGGGGCAGGAGGCTACACCTTC. This translates into CASSQGAGGYTF.